These 19 T cell receptor beta chains originate from one sample sequenced in a study of shared clonotypes between healthy human individuals. This table comes from immunoSEQ multiplex PCR, and its TCRdb copy is limited to in-frame clones, with some not included. This table has 2 million to 2.5 million clones, 95% appearing once. The specimen was naive CD4+ T cells sorted from blood. The subset: CD45RA+ positively selected. The source is a man between 18 and 35 years old in good health.

The CDR3 protein is CASTLGPQETQYF. In DNA form, the CDR3 reads TGTGCCAGCACTCTGGGACCTCAAGAGACCCAGTACTTC. This chain joins TRBV6-1 and TRBJ2-5, with D perhaps given as TRBD1 or TRBD2 (5 bases each). CDR1 and CDR2 (germline): MNHNS, SASEGT. The CDR3 contains 13 residues. V shed 7 bases and J shed 2 bases, with 11 bases lying between them.

The J gene is TRBJ2-1, the V gene TRBV15; 7 bases are shared with TRBD2. The CDR3 runs to 17 residues. Germline CDR1 and CDR2: LNHNV and YYDKDF (reference sequence). J was trimmed by 4 bases and V by 3 bases; bases with no gene match: 12. The CDR3 here is CATSRGGRTEGYNEQFF. The DNA for the CDR3 is TGTGCCACCAGCAGGGGAGGGAGAACTGAAGGTTACAATGAGCAGTTCTTC.

J is TRBJ2-1 and V is TRBV5-4, with D unclear. The germline CDR1 and CDR2 sequences are SGHNT and YYREEE (reference sequence). The ends were cut back, 2 bases at V and 2 bases at J, with 11 bases in the middle. The CDR3 length is 15 residues. The CDR3 reads CASSLPRAAYNEQFF. The CDR3 bases are TGTGCCAGCAGCTTACCCCGGGCCGCCTACAATGAGCAGTTCTTC.

The rearrangement links TRBV7-9 to TRBJ1-4, with D possibly matching TRBD1 (6 bases). Germline lookup yields CDR1 SEHNR and CDR2 FQNEAQ (reference sequence). Trimming pared 1 base from V and 2 bases from J, leaving 11 bases between. This CDR3 has 16 amino acids. In DNA form, the CDR3 reads TGTGCCAGCAGCTTAGTAGGCACAGGGACTAATGAAAAACTGTTTTTT. This sequence encodes CASSLVGTGTNEKLFF.

The genes are TRBV19 and TRBJ2-5, with D possibly being TRBD1 (5 bases). The V end lost 3 bases, the J end lost 6 bases, and 11 bases lay between the germline ends. Looked up from germline, CDR1 is LNHDA and CDR2 is SQIVND (reference sequence). The CDR3 has 13 amino acids. The CDR3 region is CASSIQGGQTQYF. The CDR3 bases are TGTGCCAGTAGTATTCAGGGTGGCCAGACCCAGTACTTC.

The chain combines TRBV18 with TRBJ1-5; possible D gene TRBD1, 5 bases. The CDR3 totals 15 residues. Trimming cost V 5 bases and J 1 base, with 12 bases left between them. Germline CDR1 reads KGHSH; CDR2 reads LQKENI. The DNA for the CDR3 is TGTGCCAGCTCAGGCCAGGGAGGAAGCAATCAGCCCCAGCATTTT. This gives the protein CASSGQGGSNQPQHF.

The rearrangement joins TRBV5-4 to TRBJ1-1; 8 bases fit TRBD1. The CDR3 is 14 amino acids. V trimming: 4 bases; J trimming: 5 bases; junction bases outside the gene matches: 7. Germline CDR1 and CDR2: SGHNT and YYREEE (reference sequence). The CDR3 loop is CASSPRTGQTEAFF. DNA of the CDR3: TGTGCCAGCAGCCCCCGGACAGGGCAAACTGAAGCTTTCTTT.

Concerning this clone itself: Other DNA sequences in the same sample also yield this CDR3. This chain joins TRBV28 and TRBJ2-3; 7 bases are a match to TRBD2. The CDR3 is 13 amino acids. Germline V lookup: CDR1 MDHEN, CDR2 SYDVKM. After removal of 3 bases from V and 3 bases from J, the junction contained 0 bases not matched to a gene. Here the CDR3 reads CASSLGGTDTQYF. The CDR3, as DNA: TGTGCCAGCAGTTTGGGGGGGACAGATACGCAGTATTTT.

V is TRBV7-9 and J is TRBJ2-3; a possible D gene is TRBD1 (5 bases). Germline-derived CDR1 and CDR2 are SEHNR and FQNEAQ (reference sequence). The CDR3 totals 13 residues. Trimming pared 2 bases from V and 3 bases from J, leaving 6 bases between. CDR3 coding DNA: TGTGCCAGCAGCTTAAGACAGACAGATACGCAGTATTTT. This gives the protein CASSLRQTDTQYF.

V is TRBV10-3 and J is TRBJ2-3; 11 nucleotides align to TRBD2. V trimming: 0 bases; J trimming: 2 bases; junction bases outside the gene matches: 4. The germline V gene has CDR1 ENHRY and CDR2 SYGVKD. The CDR3 runs to 17 residues. The CDR3, as DNA: TGTGCCATCAGTGAGTCGGGACTAGCGGTATCCACAGATACGCAGTATTTT. Translated, it gives CAISESGLAVSTDTQYF.

The rearrangement joins TRBV7-9 to TRBJ1-4; 8 positions agree with TRBD1. The germline V gene has CDR1 SEHNR and CDR2 FQNEAQ (reference sequence). The ends lost 5 bases at V and 8 bases at J; junction bases unmatched: 7. This CDR3 is 14 amino acids long. The CDR3 nucleotides are TGTGCCAGCAGCCGAGACAGGGGTCAGGAAAAACTGTTTTTT. This codes for CASSRDRGQEKLFF.

The V gene is TRBV5-1, the J gene TRBJ1-1; 9 bases match TRBD1. J was trimmed by 2 bases and V by 1 base; bases with no gene match: 3. This CDR3 is built from 15 residues. Germline lookup yields CDR1 SGHRS and CDR2 YFSETQ. The CDR3 reads CASSLQGQGNTEAFF. CDR3 in DNA: TGCGCCAGCAGCTTGCAGGGACAGGGAAACACTGAAGCTTTCTTT.

The genes are TRBV9 and TRBJ1-5; 7 positions match TRBD1. Losses at the gene ends were 4 bases for V and 4 bases for J; bases not matched to a gene: 5. This CDR3 is 14 amino acids long. Germline V lookup: CDR1 SGDLS, CDR2 YYNGEE. The CDR3 DNA reads as TGTGCCAGCAGCCCAGGACAGGAGAATCAGCCCCAGCATTTT. Protein: CASSPGQENQPQHF.

The chain employs TRBV19 and TRBJ2-7, with D possibly matching TRBD1 (5 bases). Germline loops: CDR1 LNHDA, CDR2 SQIVND (reference sequence). The V gene lost 8 bases and the J gene lost 3 bases, with 8 bases spanning the gap. CDR3 size: 11 residues. The CDR3 DNA sequence: TGTGCCAGTGAGCAGGGCTACGAGCAGTACTTC. Translated, it gives CASEQGYEQYF.

The V call is TRBV30, the J call TRBJ2-3; maybe TRBD2 (5 bases). This CDR3 is 15 amino acids long. V was trimmed by 1 base and J by 4 bases, leaving 15 bases between them. CDR1 is GTSNPN, CDR2 SVGIG, per germline (reference sequence). For the CDR3, the DNA is TGTGCCTGGAGTGGTATTTCGCTCGGGGCAGATACGCAGTATTTT. It is translated as CAWSGISLGADTQYF.

The rearrangement joins TRBV30 to TRBJ1-4; D possibly corresponds to TRBD1 (5 bases). The ends were cut back, 3 bases at V and 6 bases at J, with 11 bases in the middle. The germline V gene has CDR1 GTSNPN and CDR2 SVGIG (reference sequence). The CDR3 runs to 13 residues. The CDR3 here is CAWSRALDEKLFF. CDR3 sequence (DNA): TGTGCCTGGAGCAGGGCCCTGGATGAAAAACTGTTTTTT.

This chain joins TRBV18 and TRBJ1-6, with 7 bases lining up with TRBD1. The CDR3 is made up of 13 amino acids. V trimming: 11 bases; J trimming: 7 bases; junction bases outside the gene matches: 8. Per the germline V gene, CDR1 is KGHSH and CDR2 is LQKENI. DNA of the CDR3: TGTGCCGGTTCCCGGGACAGCAATTCACCCCTCCACTTT. Protein sequence: CAGSRDSNSPLHF.

The gene calls are TRBV27 and TRBJ1-6; 8 bases map to TRBD1. The germline V gene encodes CDR1 MNHEY and CDR2 SMNVEV (reference sequence). With 2 bases clipped from V and 8 bases from J, the junction kept 5 bases outside the gene matches. The CDR3 is 15 residues long. The DNA for the CDR3 is TGTGCCAGCAGTTTACAGACGACAGGGGATTCACCCCTCCACTTT. Its translation: CASSLQTTGDSPLHF.

This chain links TRBV10-3 with TRBJ2-1; 12 bases are shared with TRBD2. After removal of 7 bases from V and 7 bases from J, the junction contained 11 bases not matched to a gene. This CDR3 spans 16 amino acids. Germline V gene sequence: CDR1 ENHRY, CDR2 SYGVKD. The CDR3 coding sequence is TGTGCCATCACCCATAAAACCGGGACTAGCGGGAATGAGCAGTTCTTC. This encodes CAITHKTGTSGNEQFF.